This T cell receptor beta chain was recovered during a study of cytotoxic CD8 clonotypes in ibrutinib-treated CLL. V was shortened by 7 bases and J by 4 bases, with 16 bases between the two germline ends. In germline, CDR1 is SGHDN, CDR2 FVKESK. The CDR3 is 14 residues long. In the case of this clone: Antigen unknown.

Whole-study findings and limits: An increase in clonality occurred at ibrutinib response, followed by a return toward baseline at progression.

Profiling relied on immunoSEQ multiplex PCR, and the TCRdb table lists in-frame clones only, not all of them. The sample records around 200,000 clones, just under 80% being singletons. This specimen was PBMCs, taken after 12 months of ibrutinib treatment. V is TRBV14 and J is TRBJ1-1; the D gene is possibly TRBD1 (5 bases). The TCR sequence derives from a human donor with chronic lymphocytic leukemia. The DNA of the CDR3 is TGTGCCAGCACCCCACAGGTGCGAGGCACTGAAGCTTTCTTT. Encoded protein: CASTPQVRGTEAFF. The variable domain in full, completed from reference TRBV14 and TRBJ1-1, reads EAGVTQFPSHSVIEKGQTVTLRCDPISGHDNLYWYRRVMGKEIKFLLHFVKESKQDESGMPNNRFLAERTGGTYSTLKVQPAELEDSGVYFCASTPQVRGTEAFFGQGTRLTVV.